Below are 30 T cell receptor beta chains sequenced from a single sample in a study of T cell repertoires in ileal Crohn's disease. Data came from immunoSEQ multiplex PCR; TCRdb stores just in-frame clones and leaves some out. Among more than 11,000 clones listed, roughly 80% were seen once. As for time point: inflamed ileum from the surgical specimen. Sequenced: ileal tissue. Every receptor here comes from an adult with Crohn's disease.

CDR3 protein: CSVERALNTEAFF. In DNA form, the CDR3 reads TGCAGCGTTGAGAGGGCCCTGAACACTGAAGCTTTCTTT. The chain couples TRBV29-1 to TRBJ1-1, with D hard to call. The CDR3 sequence is 13 residues long. V dropped 3 bases and J dropped 0 bases, with 8 bases sitting between them. Germline-derived CDR1 and CDR2 are SQVTM and ANQGSEA. The full variable domain, its missing parts supplied by reference TRBV29-1 and TRBJ1-1, is SAVISQKPSRDICQRGTSLTIQCQVDSQVTMMFWYRQQPGQSLTLIATANQGSEATYESGFVIDKFPISRPNLTFSTLTVSNMSPEDSSIYLCSVERALNTEAFFGQGTRLTVV.

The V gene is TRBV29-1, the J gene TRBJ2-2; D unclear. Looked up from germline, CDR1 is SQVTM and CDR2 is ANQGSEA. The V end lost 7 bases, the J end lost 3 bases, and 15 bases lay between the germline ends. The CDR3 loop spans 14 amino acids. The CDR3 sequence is CSAVWAPDTGELFF. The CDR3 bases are TGCAGCGCTGTTTGGGCGCCGGACACCGGGGAGCTGTTTTTT.

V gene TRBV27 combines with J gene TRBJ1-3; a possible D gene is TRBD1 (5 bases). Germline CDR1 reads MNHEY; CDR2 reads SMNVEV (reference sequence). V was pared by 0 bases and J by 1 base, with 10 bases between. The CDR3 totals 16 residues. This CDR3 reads CASSLSTGPSGNTIYF. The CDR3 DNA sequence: TGTGCCAGCAGTTTATCAACGGGACCATCTGGAAACACCATATATTTT.

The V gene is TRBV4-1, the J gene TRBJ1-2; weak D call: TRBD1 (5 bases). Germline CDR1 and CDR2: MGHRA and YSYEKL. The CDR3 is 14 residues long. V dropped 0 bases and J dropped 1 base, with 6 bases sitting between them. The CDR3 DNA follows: TGCGCCAGCAGCCAAGAGGGGGGTAACTATGGCTACACCTTC. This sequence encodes CASSQEGGNYGYTF.

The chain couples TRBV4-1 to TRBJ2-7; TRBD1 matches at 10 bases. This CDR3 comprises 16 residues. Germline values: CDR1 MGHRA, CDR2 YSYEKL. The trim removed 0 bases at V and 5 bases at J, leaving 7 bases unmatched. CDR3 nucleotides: TGCGCCAGCAGCCAAGACGCTGACGGACAGGGGGACGAGCAGTACTTC. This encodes CASSQDADGQGDEQYF.

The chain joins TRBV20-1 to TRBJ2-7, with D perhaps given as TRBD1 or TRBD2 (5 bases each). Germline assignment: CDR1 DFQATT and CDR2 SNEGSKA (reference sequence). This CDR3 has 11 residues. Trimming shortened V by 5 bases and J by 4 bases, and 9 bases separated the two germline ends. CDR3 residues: CSAGTNYEQYF. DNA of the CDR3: TGCAGTGCTGGGACGAATTACGAGCAGTACTTC.

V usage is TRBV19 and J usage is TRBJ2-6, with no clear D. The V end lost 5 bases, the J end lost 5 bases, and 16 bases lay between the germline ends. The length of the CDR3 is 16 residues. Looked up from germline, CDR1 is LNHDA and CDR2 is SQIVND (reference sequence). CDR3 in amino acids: CASSRKSQSRANVLTF. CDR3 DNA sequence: TGTGCCAGTAGTCGCAAATCACAAAGTCGGGCCAACGTCCTGACTTTC. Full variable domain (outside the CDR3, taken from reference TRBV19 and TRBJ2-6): DGGITQSPKYLFRKEGQNVTLSCEQNLNHDAMYWYRQDPGQGLRLIYYSQIVNDFQKGDIAEGYSVSREKKESFPLTVTSAQKNPTAFYLCASSRKSQSRANVLTFGAGSRLTVL.

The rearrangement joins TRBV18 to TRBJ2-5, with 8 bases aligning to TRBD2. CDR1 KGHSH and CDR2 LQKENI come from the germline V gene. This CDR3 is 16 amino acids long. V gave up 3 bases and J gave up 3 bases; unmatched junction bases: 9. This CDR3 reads CASSPREGSGEETQYF. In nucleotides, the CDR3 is TGTGCCAGCTCACCTCGGGAGGGAAGTGGCGAAGAGACCCAGTACTTC.

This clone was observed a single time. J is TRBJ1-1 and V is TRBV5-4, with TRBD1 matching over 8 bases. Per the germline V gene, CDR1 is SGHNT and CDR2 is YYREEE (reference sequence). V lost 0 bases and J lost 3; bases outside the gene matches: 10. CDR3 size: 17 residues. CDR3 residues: CASSLGTGGRGDTEAFF. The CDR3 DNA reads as TGTGCCAGCAGCTTGGGAACAGGGGGTAGAGGGGACACTGAAGCTTTCTTT.

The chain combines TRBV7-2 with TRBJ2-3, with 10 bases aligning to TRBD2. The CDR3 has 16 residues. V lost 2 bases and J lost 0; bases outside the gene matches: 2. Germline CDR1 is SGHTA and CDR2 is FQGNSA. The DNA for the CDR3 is TGTGCCAGCAGCTTATTACTAGCGGGGAGCACAGATACGCAGTATTTT. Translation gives CASSLLLAGSTDTQYF.

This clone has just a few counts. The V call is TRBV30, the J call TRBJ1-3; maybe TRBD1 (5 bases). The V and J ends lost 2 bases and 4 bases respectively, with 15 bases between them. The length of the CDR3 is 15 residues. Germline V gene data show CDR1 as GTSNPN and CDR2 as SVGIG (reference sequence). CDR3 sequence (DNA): TGTGCCTGGAGTCGATTGGGACCGGCAGGAAACACCATATATTTT. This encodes CAWSRLGPAGNTIYF.

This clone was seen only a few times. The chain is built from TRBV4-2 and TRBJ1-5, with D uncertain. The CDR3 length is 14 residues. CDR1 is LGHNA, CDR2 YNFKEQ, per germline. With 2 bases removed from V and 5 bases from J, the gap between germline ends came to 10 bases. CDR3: CASSQSTGYQPQHF. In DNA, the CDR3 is TGTGCCAGCAGCCAAAGCACTGGATATCAGCCCCAGCATTTT.

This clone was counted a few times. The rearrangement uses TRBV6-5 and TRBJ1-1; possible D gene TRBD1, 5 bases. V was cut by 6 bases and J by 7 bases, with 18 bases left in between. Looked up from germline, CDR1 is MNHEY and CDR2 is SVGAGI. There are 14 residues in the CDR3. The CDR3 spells CASRWGRTGGEAFF. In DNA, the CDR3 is TGTGCCAGCAGGTGGGGCCGCACGGGTGGTGAAGCTTTCTTT.

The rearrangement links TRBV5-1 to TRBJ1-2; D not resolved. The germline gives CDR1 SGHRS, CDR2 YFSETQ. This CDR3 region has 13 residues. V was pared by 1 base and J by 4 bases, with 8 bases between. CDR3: CASSLPYRYGYTF. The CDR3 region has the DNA TGCGCCAGCAGCTTGCCTTATCGCTATGGCTACACCTTC. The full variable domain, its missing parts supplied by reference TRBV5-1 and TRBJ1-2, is KAGVTQTPRYLIKTRGQQVTLSCSPISGHRSVSWYQQTPGQGLQFLFEYFSETQRNKGNFPGRFSGRQFSNSRSEMNVSTLELGDSALYLCASSLPYRYGYTFGSGTRLTVV.

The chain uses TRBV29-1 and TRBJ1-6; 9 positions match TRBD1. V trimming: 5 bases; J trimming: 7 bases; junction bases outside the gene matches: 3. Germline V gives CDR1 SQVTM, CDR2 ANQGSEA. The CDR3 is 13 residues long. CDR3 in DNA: TGCAGCGTTCGACAGGGGGACAATTCACCCCTCCACTTT. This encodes CSVRQGDNSPLHF.

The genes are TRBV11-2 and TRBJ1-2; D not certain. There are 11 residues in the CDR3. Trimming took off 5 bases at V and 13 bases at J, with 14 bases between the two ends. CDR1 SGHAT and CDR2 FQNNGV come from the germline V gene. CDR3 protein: CASSLGPTVTF. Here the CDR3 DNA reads TGTGCCAGCAGCCTCGGTCCGACGGTCACCTTC.

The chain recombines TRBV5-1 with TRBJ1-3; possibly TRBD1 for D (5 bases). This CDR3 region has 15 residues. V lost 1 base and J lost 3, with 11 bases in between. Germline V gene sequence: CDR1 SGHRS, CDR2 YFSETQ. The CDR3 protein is CASSLRGEGGNTIYF. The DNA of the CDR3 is TGCGCCAGCAGCTTGAGAGGGGAAGGTGGAAACACCATATATTTT.

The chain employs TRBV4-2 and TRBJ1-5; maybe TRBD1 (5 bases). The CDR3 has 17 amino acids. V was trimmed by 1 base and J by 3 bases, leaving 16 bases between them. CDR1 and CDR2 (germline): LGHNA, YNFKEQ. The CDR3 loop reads CASSQVVSVTDNQPQHF. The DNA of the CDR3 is TGTGCCAGCAGCCAAGTCGTTTCGGTGACAGACAATCAGCCCCAGCATTTT.

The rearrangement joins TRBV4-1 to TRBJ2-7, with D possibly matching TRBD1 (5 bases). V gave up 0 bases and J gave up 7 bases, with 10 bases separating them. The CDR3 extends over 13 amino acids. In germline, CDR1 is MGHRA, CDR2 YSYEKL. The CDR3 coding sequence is TGCGCCAGCAGCCAAGATCCAGGGCAAGAGCAGTACTTC. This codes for CASSQDPGQEQYF.

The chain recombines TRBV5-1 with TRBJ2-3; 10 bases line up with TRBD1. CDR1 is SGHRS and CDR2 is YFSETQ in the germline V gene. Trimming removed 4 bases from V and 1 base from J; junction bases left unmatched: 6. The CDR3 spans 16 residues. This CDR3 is CASSLGTGARTDTQYF. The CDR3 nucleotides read TGCGCCAGCAGCCTCGGGACAGGGGCCCGCACAGATACGCAGTATTTT. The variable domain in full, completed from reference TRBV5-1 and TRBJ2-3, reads KAGVTQTPRYLIKTRGQQVTLSCSPISGHRSVSWYQQTPGQGLQFLFEYFSETQRNKGNFPGRFSGRQFSNSRSEMNVSTLELGDSALYLCASSLGTGARTDTQYFGPGTRLTVL.

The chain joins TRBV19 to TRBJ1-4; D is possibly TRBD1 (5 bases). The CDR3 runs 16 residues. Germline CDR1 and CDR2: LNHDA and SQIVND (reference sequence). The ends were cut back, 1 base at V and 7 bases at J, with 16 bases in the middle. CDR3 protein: CASSIGTPPKGEKLFF. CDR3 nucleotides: TGTGCCAGTAGTATAGGGACACCCCCGAAAGGTGAAAAACTGTTTTTT. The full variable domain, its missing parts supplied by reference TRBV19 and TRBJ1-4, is DGGITQSPKYLFRKEGQNVTLSCEQNLNHDAMYWYRQDPGQGLRLIYYSQIVNDFQKGDIAEGYSVSREKKESFPLTVTSAQKNPTAFYLCASSIGTPPKGEKLFFGSGTQLSVL.

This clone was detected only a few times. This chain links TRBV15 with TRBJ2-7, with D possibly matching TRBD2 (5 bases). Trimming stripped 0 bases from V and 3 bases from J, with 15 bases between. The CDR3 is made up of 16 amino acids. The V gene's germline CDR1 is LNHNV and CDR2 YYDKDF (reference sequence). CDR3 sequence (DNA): TGTGCCACCAGCAGAGATCTGGCAGGACTCCACTACGAGCAGTACTTC. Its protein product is CATSRDLAGLHYEQYF.

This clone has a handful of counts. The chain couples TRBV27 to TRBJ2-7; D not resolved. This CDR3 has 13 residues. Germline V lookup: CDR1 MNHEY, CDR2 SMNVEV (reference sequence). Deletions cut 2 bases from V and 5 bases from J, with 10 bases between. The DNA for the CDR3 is TGTGCCAGCAGTTTAAACTTTTTGGACGAGCAGTACTTC. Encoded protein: CASSLNFLDEQYF.

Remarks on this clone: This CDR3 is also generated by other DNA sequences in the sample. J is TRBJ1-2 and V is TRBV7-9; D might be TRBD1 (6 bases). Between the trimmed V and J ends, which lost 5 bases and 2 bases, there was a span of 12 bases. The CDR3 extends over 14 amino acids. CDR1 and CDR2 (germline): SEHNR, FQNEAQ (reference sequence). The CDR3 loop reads CASSPAGTNYGYTF. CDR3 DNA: TGTGCCAGCAGCCCAGCCGGGACAAACTATGGCTACACCTTC.

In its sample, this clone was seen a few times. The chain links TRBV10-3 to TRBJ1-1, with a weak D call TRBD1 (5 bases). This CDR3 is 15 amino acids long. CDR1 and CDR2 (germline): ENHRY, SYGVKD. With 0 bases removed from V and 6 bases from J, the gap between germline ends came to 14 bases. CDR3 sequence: CAISESRGRVAEAFF. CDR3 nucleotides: TGTGCCATCAGTGAGTCGAGGGGTAGGGTCGCTGAAGCTTTCTTT.

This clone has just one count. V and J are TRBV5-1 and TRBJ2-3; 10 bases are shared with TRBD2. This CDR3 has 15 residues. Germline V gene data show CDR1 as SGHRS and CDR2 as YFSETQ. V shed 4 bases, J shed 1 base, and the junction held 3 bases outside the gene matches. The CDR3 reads CASSHGTSGTDTQYF. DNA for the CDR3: TGCGCCAGCAGCCACGGGACTAGCGGCACAGATACGCAGTATTTT.

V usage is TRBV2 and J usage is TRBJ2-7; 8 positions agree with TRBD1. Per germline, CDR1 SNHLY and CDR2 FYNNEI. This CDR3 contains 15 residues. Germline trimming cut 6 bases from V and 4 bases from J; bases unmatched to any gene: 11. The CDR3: CASRETGGSSYEQYF. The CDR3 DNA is TGTGCCAGCAGAGAAACAGGGGGGAGTTCTTACGAGCAGTACTTC. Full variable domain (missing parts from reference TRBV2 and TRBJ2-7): EPEVTQTPSHQVTQMGQEVILRCVPISNHLYFYWYRQILGQKVEFLVSFYNNEISEKSEIFDDQFSVERPDGSNFTLKIRSTKLEDSAMYFCASRETGGSSYEQYFGPGTRLTVT.

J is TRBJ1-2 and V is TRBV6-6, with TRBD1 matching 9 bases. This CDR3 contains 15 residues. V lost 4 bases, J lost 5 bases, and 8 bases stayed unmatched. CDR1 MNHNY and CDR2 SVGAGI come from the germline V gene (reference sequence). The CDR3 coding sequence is TGTGCCAGCAGTTTCTACCGGACAGGGGAGTATGGCTACACCTTC. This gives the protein CASSFYRTGEYGYTF.

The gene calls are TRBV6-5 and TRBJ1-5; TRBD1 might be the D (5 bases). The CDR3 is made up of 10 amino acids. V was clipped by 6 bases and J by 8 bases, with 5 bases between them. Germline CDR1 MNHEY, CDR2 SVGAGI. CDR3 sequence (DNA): TGTGCCAGCAGGGGGGAGCCCCAGCATTTT. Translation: CASRGEPQHF.

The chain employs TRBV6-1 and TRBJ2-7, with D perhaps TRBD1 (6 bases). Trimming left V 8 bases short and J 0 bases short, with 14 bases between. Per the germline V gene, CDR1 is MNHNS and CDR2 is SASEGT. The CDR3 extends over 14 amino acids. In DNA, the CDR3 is TGTGCCAGCGGAGGCAGGGGCGCCTCCTACGAGCAGTACTTC. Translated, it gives CASGGRGASYEQYF.